What follows are 10 T cell receptor beta chains derived from one specimen sequenced in a study of cytomegalovirus exposure and HLA in healthy donors. PCR was performed using 60 Vbeta and 13 Jbeta primers. TCRdb's table, derived via immunoSEQ multiplex PCR, lists solely in-frame clones and lacks some. Of under 100,000 clones listed, roughly two thirds are singletons. The sample was PBMCs. The receptors were gathered from a woman between 45 and 60 years old in good health and CMV-seropositive.

The genes are TRBV28 and TRBJ2-5; D may be TRBD1 (6 bases). The J call is uncertain, as TRBJ2-7 better fits the DNA end. Germline CDR1 is MDHEN and CDR2 is SYDVKM. This CDR3 contains 17 residues. This chain's CDR3 is CASSPNPQGLYSYEQYF. CDR3 bases: TGTGCCAGCAGTCCAAACCCACAGGGTCTATACTCCTACGAGCAGTACTTC.

The rearrangement uses TRBV27 and TRBJ2-7; tentative D call: TRBD2 (6 bases). The V end was cut by 9 bases, the J end by 0 bases, with 12 bases between. The CDR3 covers 13 residues. Germline V gene sequence: CDR1 MNHEY, CDR2 SMNVEV (reference sequence). CDR3 coding DNA: TGTGCCAGTTTGAGGGAGGCCTCCTACGAGCAGTACTTC. This encodes CASLREASYEQYF.

The table lists this clone with a few counts. The rearrangement uses TRBV18 and TRBJ2-3; possible D gene TRBD1, 7 bases. Between the trimmed V and J ends, which lost 3 bases and 4 bases, there was a span of 14 bases. The CDR3 runs to 15 residues. The germline gives CDR1 KGHSH, CDR2 LQKENI. In DNA, the CDR3 is TGTGCCAGCTCACCCGCAGGGGGGCGTGCAGATACGCAGTATTTT. Its protein is CASSPAGGRADTQYF. The whole variable domain, remainder taken from reference TRBV18 and TRBJ2-3, is NAGVMQNPRHLVRRRGQEARLRCSPMKGHSHVYWYRQLPEEGLKFMVYLQKENIIDESGMPKERFSAEFPKEGPSILRIQQVVRGDSAAYFCASSPAGGRADTQYFGPGTRLTVL.

V is TRBV30 and J is TRBJ1-5; D might be TRBD1 (5 bases). Trimming stripped 0 bases from V and 3 bases from J, with 15 bases between. From germline, CDR1 is GTSNPN and CDR2 SVGIG (reference sequence). This CDR3 has 16 residues. The CDR3 nucleotides are TGTGCCTGGAGTGTACGGGGGTCCCCCTTCAATCAGCCCCAGCATTTT. It yields the protein CAWSVRGSPFNQPQHF.

The genes are TRBV5-1 and TRBJ2-1; 9 bases map to TRBD1. There are 19 residues in the CDR3. The ends lost 0 bases at V and 5 bases at J; junction bases unmatched: 15. Germline V gives CDR1 SGHRS, CDR2 YFSETQ. The CDR3 DNA reads as TGCGCCAGCAGCTTGGACAGGGGGCGTACAAACGGGTTGAACAATGAGCAGTTCTTC. This encodes CASSLDRGRTNGLNNEQFF.

This clone was observed a single time. The J gene is TRBJ2-1, the V gene TRBV11-3, with a possible D match to TRBD2 (5 bases). In germline, CDR1 is SGHNT, CDR2 YENEEA. This CDR3 has 14 residues. Trimming left V 4 bases short and J 8 bases short, with 15 bases between. CDR3 amino acids: CASSSLVVGDEQFF. Here the CDR3 DNA reads TGTGCCAGCAGCTCCCTGGTCGTGGGAGATGAGCAGTTCTTC.

The rearrangement joins TRBV28 to TRBJ2-7; 7 bases align to TRBD1. V was pared by 6 bases and J by 3 bases, with 11 bases of the junction left unmatched. The CDR3 runs 15 residues. CDR1 is MDHEN and CDR2 is SYDVKM in the germline V gene. The CDR3 is CASRPPGGGFYEQYF. CDR3 sequence (DNA): TGTGCCAGCAGGCCTCCAGGGGGTGGGTTCTACGAGCAGTACTTC.

The CDR3 nucleotides are TGCGCCAGCAGCTCGTCGACAGGGGGGAGGGTCGAGCAGTACTTC. Translation gives CASSSSTGGRVEQYF. The rearrangement joins TRBV5-1 to TRBJ2-7, with TRBD1 matching 9 bases. V trimming: 3 bases; J trimming: 6 bases; junction bases outside the gene matches: 10. The CDR3 is made up of 15 amino acids. Germline CDR1 reads SGHRS; CDR2 reads YFSETQ.

The rearrangement joins TRBV19 to TRBJ1-5; 9 nucleotides line up with TRBD1. This CDR3 is 16 amino acids long. Germline loops: CDR1 LNHDA, CDR2 SQIVND (reference sequence). Unmatched junction bases numbered 12, after V lost 5 bases and J lost 7 bases. The CDR3 DNA reads as TGTGCCAGTAGTTTCCTAACAGGGGGCGCATGGCAGCCCCAGCATTTT. Protein sequence: CASSFLTGGAWQPQHF.

Note on this clone: A junction end diverges from the germline sequence, so it may reflect a read error. This chain uses TRBV7-8 with TRBJ1-4; 11 bases agree with TRBD1. The CDR3 is 14 amino acids. CDR1 is SGHVS, CDR2 FQNEAQ, per germline. CDR3 in amino acids: CASSIAGQGGEVFF. CDR3 in DNA: TGTGCCAGCAGCATAGCGGGACAGGGGGGTGAGGTCTTTTTT.